This TCR beta chain was documented in a study of technical replicates of blood from a few donors. Germline assignment: CDR1 WNHNN and CDR2 SYGVQD (reference sequence). The CDR3 loop spans 16 amino acids. V was pared by 8 bases and J by 1 base, with 13 bases of the junction left unmatched. Clones were sequenced by immunoSEQ multiplex PCR, and TCRdb holds only the in-frame ones, with some missing. Of 80,000 to 95,000 clones in the sample, 96% were seen once. The source of this sequence is a human donor in good health. Sequencing was done on a sample of T cells isolated from PBMCs. This chain links TRBV10-1 with TRBJ2-5; 7 bases map to TRBD2. CDR3 DNA: TGCGCCAGCGAGGTAGGGGAGGGAGAGCTCCAAGAGACCCAGTACTTC. Amino acid sequence: CASEVGEGELQETQYF.